Described below is a single T cell receptor beta chain sequence and its context. The sample comes from a study of shared T cell receptors in the human thymus. Here immunoSEQ multiplex PCR was the method, and the copy in TCRdb shows in-frame clones only, minus some. This sample carries some 640,000 clones, around 87% of them seen once, and the ten largest clones take over 0.008%. This CDR3 spans 17 amino acids. CDR1 and CDR2 (germline): LNHNV, YYDKDF (reference sequence). Germline trimming cut 1 base from V and 0 bases from J; bases unmatched to any gene: 3. The same specimen was also included in a second study, on human thymus T cells. As that report states: Thymic and blood repertoires appeared to show biased V and J gene usage.

Sequenced material: thymocytes. This clonotype originated in a boy in the first two years of life with a congenital heart defect. The chain employs TRBV15 and TRBJ1-1, with 12 bases lining up with TRBD1. Here the CDR3 DNA reads TGTGCCACCAGCAGAGCCGGGACAGGGGGCATGAACACTGAAGCTTTCTTT. Its translation: CATSRAGTGGMNTEAFF.